The entry below gives a single TCR beta chain sequence along with its context. The junction shows a germline mismatch at one end, possibly a read error. These data are taken from a study of cytomegalovirus exposure and HLA in healthy donors. 13 Jbeta primers and 60 Vbeta primers were used for the PCR. TCRdb's table, derived via immunoSEQ multiplex PCR, lists solely in-frame clones and lacks some. The repertoire consists of about 170,000 clones, with more than 80% occurring once and the leading ten covering about 0.82%. The CDR3 has 13 amino acids. Germline CDR1 and CDR2: SNHLY and FYNNEI. The receptor comes from a woman under 30 in good health and CMV-seronegative. The source material was PBMCs. V is TRBV2 and J is TRBJ2-7; 8 nucleotides line up with TRBD2. CDR3 protein: CASSKRESPEQYF. CDR3 in DNA: TGTGCTAGCAGTAAGCGGGAGTCCCCCGAGCAGTACTTC. The full variable domain, its missing parts supplied by reference TRBV2 and TRBJ2-7, is EPEVTQTPSHQVTQMGQEVILRCVPISNHLYFYWYRQILGQKVEFLVSFYNNEISEKSEIFDDQFSVERPDGSNFTLKIRSTKLEDSAMYFCASSKRESPEQYFGPGTRLTVT.